This T cell receptor (beta chain) was sequenced for a study of blood T cell repertoires in COVID-19. In the study overall: COVID-19 samples collected from the United States, Italy and Spain covered acute and convalescent phases. The cDNA or gDNA used as material had been derived from T cells, B-cell-depleted T cells, or PBMCs.

The CDR3 totals 14 residues. Assay used: immunoSEQ multiplex PCR; TCRdb lists only in-frame clones, some missing. Of about 70,000 clones listed, about 88% are singletons. This clonotype was sampled from a man between 65 and 85 years old with active COVID-19. The sequenced sample was peripheral blood. This rearrangement joins TRBV21-1 to TRBJ2-1; the table gives TRBD2 as D, unverified against the DNA. TRBV21-1 is described as a pseudogene. The CDR3 region is CASLLAGGHNEQFF. CDR3 DNA sequence: TGTGCCAGTTTACTAGCGGGAGGCCACAATGAGCAGTTCTTC.